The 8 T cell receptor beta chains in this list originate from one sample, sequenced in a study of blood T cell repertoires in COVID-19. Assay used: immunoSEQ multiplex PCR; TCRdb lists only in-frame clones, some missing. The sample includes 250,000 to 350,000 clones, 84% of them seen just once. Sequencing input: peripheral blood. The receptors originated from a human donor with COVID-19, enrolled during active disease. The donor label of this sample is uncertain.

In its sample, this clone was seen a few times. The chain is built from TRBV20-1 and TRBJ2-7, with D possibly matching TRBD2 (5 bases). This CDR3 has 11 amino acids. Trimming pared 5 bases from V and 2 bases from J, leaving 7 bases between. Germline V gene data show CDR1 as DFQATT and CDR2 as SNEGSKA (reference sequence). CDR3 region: CSAAGAYEQYF. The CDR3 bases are TGCAGTGCTGCCGGGGCCTACGAGCAGTACTTC.

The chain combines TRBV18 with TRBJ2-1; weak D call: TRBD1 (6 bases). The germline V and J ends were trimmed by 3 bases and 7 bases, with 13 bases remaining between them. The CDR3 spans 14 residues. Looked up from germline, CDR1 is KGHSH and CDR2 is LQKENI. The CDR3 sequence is CASSPLVGGNEQFF. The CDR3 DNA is TGTGCCAGCTCACCTCTGGTAGGGGGAAATGAGCAGTTCTTC.

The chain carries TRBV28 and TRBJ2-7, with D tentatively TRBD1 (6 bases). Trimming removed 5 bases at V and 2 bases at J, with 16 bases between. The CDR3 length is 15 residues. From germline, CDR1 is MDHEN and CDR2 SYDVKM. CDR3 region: CASSPPSDRPYEQYF. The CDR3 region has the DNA TGTGCCAGCAGTCCCCCTTCCGACAGGCCCTACGAGCAGTACTTC.

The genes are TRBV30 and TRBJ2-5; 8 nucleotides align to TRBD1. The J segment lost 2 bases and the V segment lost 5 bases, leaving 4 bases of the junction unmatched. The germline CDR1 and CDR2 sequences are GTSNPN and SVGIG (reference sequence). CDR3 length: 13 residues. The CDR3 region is CAWGQGGQETQYF. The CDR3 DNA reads TGTGCCTGGGGACAGGGCGGACAAGAGACCCAGTACTTC.

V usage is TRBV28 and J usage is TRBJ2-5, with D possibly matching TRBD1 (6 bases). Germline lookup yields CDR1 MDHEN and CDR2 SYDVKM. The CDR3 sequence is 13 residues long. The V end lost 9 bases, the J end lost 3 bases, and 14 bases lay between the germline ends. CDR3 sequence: CASTRDTKETQYF. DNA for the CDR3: TGTGCCAGTACTCGGGACACCAAAGAGACCCAGTACTTC.

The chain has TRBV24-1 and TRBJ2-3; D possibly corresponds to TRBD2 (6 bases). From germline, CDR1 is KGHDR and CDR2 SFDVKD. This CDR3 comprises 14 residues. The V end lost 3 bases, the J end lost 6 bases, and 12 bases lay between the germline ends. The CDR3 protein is CATSDTRLADTQYF. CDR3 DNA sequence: TGTGCCACCAGTGATACCCGTCTAGCGGATACGCAGTATTTT.

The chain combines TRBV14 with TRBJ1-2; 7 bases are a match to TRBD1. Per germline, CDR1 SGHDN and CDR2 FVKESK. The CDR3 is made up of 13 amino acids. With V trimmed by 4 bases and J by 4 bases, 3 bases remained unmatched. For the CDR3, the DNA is TGTGCCAGCAGCCGGGGACAGTTCTATGGCTACACCTTC. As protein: CASSRGQFYGYTF.

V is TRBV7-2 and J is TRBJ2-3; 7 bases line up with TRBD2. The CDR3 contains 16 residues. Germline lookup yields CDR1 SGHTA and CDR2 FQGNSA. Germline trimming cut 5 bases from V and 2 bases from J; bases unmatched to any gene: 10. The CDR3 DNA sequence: TGTGCCAGCAGCGCCCATGGGGCGGGGGTCACAGATACGCAGTATTTT. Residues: CASSAHGAGVTDTQYF.